This entry concerns a single T cell receptor beta chain. The antigen is undetermined. These data belong to a study of radiotherapy plus CTLA-4 blockade in lung cancer. In the study overall: For about 18% of patients, objective responses occurred, and roughly 31% had disease control. Findings of the study overall: Early shifts in blood T cell clones, with interferon-beta, reportedly predicted response best.

Measured with immunoSEQ multiplex PCR; TCRdb has only the in-frame clones, and not every one. The table shows 70,000 to 95,000 clones, with approximately 86% occurring only once. From germline, CDR1 is SGHVS and CDR2 FNYEAQ. Trimming stripped 5 bases from V and 2 bases from J, with 3 bases between. The CDR3 runs 11 residues. This sequence originates from a human donor with non-small cell lung cancer that progressed on radiotherapy plus ipilimumab. The material was peripheral blood, obtained from a patient treated with radiotherapy plus ipilimumab. V gene TRBV7-6 combines with J gene TRBJ2-5; D gene uncertain. CDR3: CASSQQETQYF. The CDR3 DNA reads as TGTGCCAGCAGCCAGCAAGAGACCCAGTACTTC.